This TCR beta chain is from a study of identical twins. This clonotype occurred a few times. This CDR3 region has 17 residues. V gave up 7 bases and J gave up 2 bases; unmatched junction bases: 9. Germline V CDR1 and CDR2: MNHEY, SMNVEV (reference sequence). MiXCR was run by TCRdb on the 5' RACE reads, yielding one entry per CDR3 protein. The sample has nearly 900,000 distinct CDR3 sequences; 9% to 15% are singletons. These same records also appear under a second study, on yellow fever vaccine responses in identical twins.

The sequence came from a woman in her late teens or twenties in good health. V gene TRBV27 combines with J gene TRBJ2-1; 12 nucleotides agree with TRBD2. The sample taken for sequencing was PBMCs. The CDR3 reads CASNTQGLAGPYNEQFF. The CDR3 DNA reads TGTGCCAGCAACACCCAAGGACTAGCGGGACCCTACAATGAGCAGTTCTTC.